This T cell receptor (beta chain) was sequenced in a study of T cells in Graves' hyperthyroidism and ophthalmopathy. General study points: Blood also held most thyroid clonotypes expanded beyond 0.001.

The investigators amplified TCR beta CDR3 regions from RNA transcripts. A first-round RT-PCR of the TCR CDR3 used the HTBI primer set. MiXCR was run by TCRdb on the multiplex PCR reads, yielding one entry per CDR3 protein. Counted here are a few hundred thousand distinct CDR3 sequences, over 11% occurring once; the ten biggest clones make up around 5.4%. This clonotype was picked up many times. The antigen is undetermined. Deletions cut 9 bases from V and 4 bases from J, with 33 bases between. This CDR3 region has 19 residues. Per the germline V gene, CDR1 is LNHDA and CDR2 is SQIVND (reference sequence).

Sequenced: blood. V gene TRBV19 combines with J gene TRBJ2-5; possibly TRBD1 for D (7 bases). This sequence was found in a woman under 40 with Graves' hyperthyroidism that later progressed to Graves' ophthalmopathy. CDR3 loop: CARGHGGAPRTGSGETQYF. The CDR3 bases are TGTGCCAGGGGACACGGGGGTGCCCCAAGGACAGGCTCCGGAGAGACCCAGTACTTC.